This T cell receptor beta chain was recovered during a study of shared clonotypes between healthy human individuals (dated by TCRdb to between 2020 and 2021). Regarding the study in general: The cohort included a few men and a couple of women between 18 and 49 years of age. For each donor, CD4 naive and CD4 memory were each given three plates, CD8 naive was given two plates, and CD8 memory was given one plate. Blood TCR repertoires of about five healthy adults were deeply sequenced to estimate repertoire size and the extent of clonotype sharing between individuals. Libraries were prepared and TCR repertoires were sequenced by different laboratories using diverse techniques, in order to increase sequencing depth and limit assay-specific biases. Per donor, leukapheresis produced somewhere between about 0.8 and 9 billion PBMCs. On the study overall, not on this receptor specifically: Compared with non-shared clonotypes, the clonotypes found in all four sorted-subset donors had higher generation probabilities. The small number of donors limited the genetic and exposure-history diversity represented. Rarefaction of sorted-subset datasets indicated incomplete sequencing despite the large sequencing depth. Sampling was limited to blood, and TCR repertoires in tissue likely differ from TCR repertoires in blood. Pairwise subsampling indicated that sequencing depth was expected to affect the degree of clonotype sharing among donors. Larger estimated clonotype richness was generally found for naive subsets than for memory subsets. Roughly 5% of naive CD4, roughly 3.6% of naive CD8, 2.3% of memory CD4, and 0.35% to 0.4% of memory CD8 clonotypes were shared across four donors.

Healthy HIV-negative adults with no recently reported acute infections or vaccinations were included as donors. Only Caucasian adults living in Nashville, Tennessee, USA were represented among the donors. CD4+ T cells were enriched by magnetic negative selection, after which naive cells were positively selected on CD45RA and the negative fraction was taken as the memory subset. Blood was collected by leukapheresis, and PBMCs were isolated by Ficoll-Histopaque density gradient centrifugation and then cryopreserved in liquid nitrogen vapor phase. Analytical flow cytometry was used to check the purity and quantity of each magnetically sorted T cell population. Genomic DNA was isolated from every sorted fraction and measured by UV absorbance on a Nanodrop 2000c. The germline V gene encodes CDR1 SGHRS and CDR2 YFSETQ. The CDR3 contains 13 residues, cysteine and phenylalanine counted. The DNA shown is the 39-base CDR3, in frame from base 1. Deletion took 3 bases off V and 3 bases off J, with a span of 9 bases between the germline ends.

Using the deep immunoSEQ assay, TCR CDR3 regions were amplified from genomic DNA by multiplex PCR. For each cell subset, the extracted genomic DNA was distributed evenly across all wells of several immunoSEQ 96-well plates, and each plate served as one replicate. Each replicate PCR for sorted subsets received approximately 220 ng genomic DNA, equal to roughly 30,000 T cell genomes. Purified libraries were quantified with a Qubit 3.0 fluorometer, sized on a Bioanalyzer 2100, and re-quantified with the KAPA Library Quantification kit. Every immunoSEQ 96-well plate was sequenced on a dedicated single-read 150-cycle Illumina NextSeq 550 flow cell. From the authors' description of their analysis: Because the immunoSEQ output included only junctional sequences and no quality scores, the filtering could not be the same as the filtering used for full-length reads. Sequences were annotated with PyIR, a Python wrapper for IgBLAST v1.9, and V/J genes and CDR3 were assigned using IMGT germline references. Any read was removed if the V/J assignment was weak (E-value above 1e-6), the CDR3 was missing, or the read contained stop codons, out-of-frame junctions, or ambiguous translated residues. V3J clonotypes were defined as sequences sharing an identical inferred V gene, J gene, and CDR3 amino acid sequence. To compute the percentage overlap between repertoires, the number of shared unique clonotypes was divided by the size of the smaller repertoire. Richness of each repertoire was evaluated using RTK rarefaction, the Chao1 estimator, and Recon v2.1 estimates of unobserved clonotypes. For all TCRbeta clonotypes obtained by the gDNA method from four donors, generation probabilities were computed with OLGA. TCRdb mirrors the immuneACCESS table, restricted to in-frame sequences. Some clones are absent from its copies; in checked studies, under half trace to an unresolved V gene, and the reason for the others is unknown. V, J and clone size were drawn from that table, and D and trimming were deduced from the DNA. The sample data list 950,000 to 1,300,000 clones, and around four fifths of these were observed just once. The biggest ten clones account for around 1.5% of the sample.

This clone was picked up one time. The antigen it binds to is not known. One base away there is no much larger clone; base qualities are not given. The sample taken for sequencing was memory CD4+ T cells sorted from blood. This sample's cell subset or site label indicates: CD45RA-negative fraction. This sequence originates from a young man in good health. The sequence links TRBV5-1 to TRBJ1-1, with the D gene too uncertain to name. The CDR3 region: CASSSGSDTEAFF. The sequence in DNA is TGCGCCAGCAGCTCCGGGTCGGACACTGAAGCTTTCTTT.